The source of this T cell receptor beta chain is a study of monozygotic twins with inflammatory bowel disease. Regarding this clonotype: No antigen is known for it.

Study results and limitations: IBD patients showed reduced TCRbeta diversity (inverse Simpson) versus healthy co-twins. It was not supported that a single strong signal or clonotype was associated with IBD. Repertoires of patients may have been made more variable by differing immunosuppressive treatments.

TCRdb reanalyzed the 5' RACE reads and collapses them to one entry per CDR3 protein, without DNA. The ten top clones account for 2% to 2.5%, within a sample of about 330,000 distinct CDR3 sequences. The CDR3 runs to 14 residues. Germline CDR1 and CDR2: LNHNV and YYDKDF (reference sequence). Sample: blood. This rearrangement joins TRBV15 to TRBJ1-2; without DNA, the TCRdb call of TRBD1 cannot be checked. The origin of this receptor is a human donor with ulcerative colitis or Crohn's disease, or a healthy co-twin of an affected twin (not recorded which). This CDR3 is CATSSPGASYDYTF.